These 32 T cell receptor beta chains originate from one sample sequenced in a study of T cells in Graves' hyperthyroidism and ophthalmopathy. Amplification targeted TCR beta CDR3 regions from RNA transcripts. The TCR CDR3 first-round RT-PCR relied on the HTBI primer set. TCRdb processed the multiplex PCR reads anew with MiXCR; each CDR3 protein has one entry. This table has around 540,000 distinct CDR3 sequences, roughly 46% appearing once. The specimen sequenced was peripheral blood or thyroid tissue (not recorded which). All receptors come from a young woman with Graves' hyperthyroidism.

Notes on this clonotype: A much larger clone lies a single base off, so this may be a read error. The CDR3 region has the DNA TGTGCCAGCAGCTTACGGCCAGAGAACACTGAAGCTTTCTTT. Its translation is CASSLRPENTEAFF. This sequence joins TRBV11-2 and TRBJ1-1; D gene ambiguous. This CDR3 spans 14 amino acids. The V gene's germline CDR1 is SGHAT and CDR2 FQNNGV. V lost 2 bases to trimming and J lost 1 base, with 8 bases between them.

This clonotype was detected ten times or more. The chain has TRBV25-1 and TRBJ2-7, with 7 nucleotides matching TRBD1. Trimming removed 5 bases from V and 1 base from J; junction bases left unmatched: 8. CDR1 and CDR2 from the germline V gene are MGHDK and SYGVNS. CDR3 size: 15 residues. In DNA, the CDR3 is TGTGCCAGCAGTTCGGCCGGGACAGTGTCCTACGAGCAGTACTTC. It codes for CASSSAGTVSYEQYF.

This clonotype was seen at least ten times. The chain uses TRBV6-2 or TRBV6-3 and TRBJ1-4; D unresolved. The germline V and J ends were trimmed by 2 bases and 7 bases, with 14 bases remaining between them. The CDR3 has 15 amino acids. The V gene's germline CDR1 is MNHEY and CDR2 SVGEGT. CDR3 loop: CASSYTVRRGEKLFF. The CDR3 DNA reads TGTGCCAGCAGTTACACCGTTCGGCGAGGTGAAAAACTGTTTTTT.

This clonotype appeared a few times. The chain couples TRBV11-3 to TRBJ2-5; 11 bases are shared with TRBD1. The CDR3 spans 14 residues. Trimming removed 5 bases from V and 4 bases from J; junction bases left unmatched: 3. Germline CDR1 and CDR2: SGHNT and YENEEA. CDR3 region: CASSGQGARETQYF. CDR3 sequence (DNA): TGTGCCAGCAGCGGACAGGGGGCGCGAGAGACCCAGTACTTC.

This clonotype occurred many times. The chain joins TRBV2 to TRBJ1-1, with D maybe TRBD1 (5 bases). V dropped 10 bases and J dropped 0 bases, with 9 bases sitting between them. There are 12 residues in the CDR3. Germline V gene lookup returns CDR1 SNHLY and CDR2 FYNNEI. CDR3 amino acids: CATGGVNTEAFF. The CDR3 nucleotides are TGTGCCACCGGAGGGGTGAACACTGAAGCTTTCTTT. Full variable domain (missing parts from reference TRBV2 and TRBJ1-1): EPEVTQTPSHQVTQMGQEVILRCVPISNHLYFYWYRQILGQKVEFLVSFYNNEISEKSEIFDDQFSVERPDGSNFTLKIRSTKLEDSAMYFCATGGVNTEAFFGQGTRLTVV.

The chain is built from TRBV20-1 and TRBJ1-5; 7 nucleotides align to TRBD1. Germline V lookup: CDR1 DFQATT, CDR2 SNEGSKA (reference sequence). CDR3 length: 13 amino acids. After removal of 1 base from V and 5 bases from J, the junction contained 2 bases not matched to a gene. Here the CDR3 reads CSARGTGDQPQHF. The CDR3 DNA is TGCAGTGCTAGAGGTACAGGGGATCAGCCCCAGCATTTT.

Turning to this clonotype: At one of its ends the junction is not consistent with the germline gene, which may arise from a read error. The V call is TRBV12-3 or TRBV12-4, the J call TRBJ2-2, with 7 bases matching TRBD2. The CDR3 extends over 13 amino acids. The chain's CDR3 is CASRRGNTGELSW. CDR3 coding DNA: TGTGCCAGCAGGCGGGGGAACACCGGGGAGCTGTCTTGG.

The table lists this clonotype with a few counts. The genes are TRBV24-1 and TRBJ2-3; 10 bases line up with TRBD1. The CDR3 extends over 14 amino acids. CDR1 is KGHDR and CDR2 is SFDVKD in the germline V gene. V lost 6 bases and J lost 6; bases outside the gene matches: 5. This CDR3 reads CATSLGQGTDTQYF. In DNA, the CDR3 is TGTGCCACCAGTCTGGGACAGGGGACCGATACGCAGTATTTT.

Concerning this clonotype: Its ends do not fully match the called genes, so a read error is possible. The chain has TRBV10-3 and TRBJ2-7, with a possible D match to TRBD2 (6 bases). The germline V gene has CDR1 ENHRY and CDR2 SYGVKD. CDR3 length equals 14 residues. CDR3 bases: TGTGCCAGCAGTTCTTACATTACTAGCAACGAGCAGTACTTC. It encodes CASSSYITSNEQYF.

This clonotype was found many times. The chain combines TRBV14 with TRBJ2-2, with 7 bases lining up with TRBD1. Germline V CDR1 and CDR2: SGHDN, FVKESK. V shed 5 bases and J 7 bases; nucleotides not matched to a gene: 7. The CDR3 is 14 residues long. CDR3 in amino acids: CASSYDRAFGELFF. DNA of the CDR3: TGTGCCAGCAGCTACGACAGGGCTTTCGGGGAGCTGTTTTTT.

The chain recombines TRBV7-9 with TRBJ1-2; 9 positions agree with TRBD1. V trimming: 4 bases; J trimming: 5 bases; junction bases outside the gene matches: 11. The CDR3 is 16 amino acids. Germline V CDR1 and CDR2: SEHNR, FQNEAQ (reference sequence). CDR3 residues: CASSSSWTGAGYGYTF. The DNA of the CDR3 is TGTGCCAGCAGCTCATCCTGGACAGGGGCGGGGTATGGCTACACCTTC.

In this sample, this clonotype turned up a few times. In DNA, the CDR3 is TGCAGTGCTAGAGCACAGGGGTACGTCAATCAGCCCCAGCATTTT. This encodes CSARAQGYVNQPQHF. The chain uses TRBV20-1 and TRBJ1-5, with TRBD1 identical over 7 bases. The CDR3 is 15 residues long. After removal of 1 base from V and 3 bases from J, the junction contained 6 bases not matched to a gene. The germline V gene encodes CDR1 DFQATT and CDR2 SNEGSKA (reference sequence).

This clonotype has at least ten counts. The CDR3: CASSDRVNSPLHF. In DNA, the CDR3 is TGTGCCAGCAGTGACAGGGTTAATTCACCCCTCCACTTT. V and J are TRBV6-4 and TRBJ1-6; no clear D. V dropped 2 bases and J dropped 6 bases, with 5 bases sitting between them. Germline lookup yields CDR1 MRHNA and CDR2 SNTAGT. The CDR3 covers 13 residues.

This chain uses TRBV19 with TRBJ1-2; D not resolved. This CDR3 region has 14 residues. CDR1 and CDR2 (germline): LNHDA, SQIVND (reference sequence). Trimming shortened V by 0 bases and J by 1 base, and 6 bases separated the two germline ends. The CDR3 bases are TGTGCCAGTAGTATAGATGGGCATAACTATGGCTACACCTTC. It is translated as CASSIDGHNYGYTF.

The chain joins TRBV29-1 to TRBJ2-5; 7 bases line up with TRBD1. The CDR3 is 11 residues long. Germline assignment: CDR1 SQVTM and CDR2 ANQGSEA. V lost 3 bases, J lost 7 bases, and 2 bases stayed unmatched. The CDR3 nucleotides are TGCAGCGTTGATAGGACAGGGACCCAGTACTTC. Amino acid sequence: CSVDRTGTQYF.

The CDR3 spells CASSLEPGGPPTEQYF. DNA for the CDR3: TGTGCCAGCAGCTTAGAACCGGGGGGCCCCCCTACTGAGCAGTACTTC. The chain combines TRBV7-9 with TRBJ2-7; D might be TRBD2 (7 bases). Trimming removed 1 base at V and 7 bases at J, with 20 bases between. Germline V gene lookup returns CDR1 SEHNR and CDR2 FQNEAQ (reference sequence). The CDR3 has 16 residues.

This clonotype was observed at least ten times. The chain recombines TRBV19 with TRBJ1-5, with D unresolved. CDR3 length equals 14 residues. V lost 3 bases to trimming and J lost 5 bases, with 11 bases between them. The V gene's germline CDR1 is LNHDA and CDR2 SQIVND (reference sequence). CDR3 sequence (DNA): TGTGCCAGTAGTATCGGTCAGCCCTATCAGCCCCAGCATTTT. Encoded protein: CASSIGQPYQPQHF.

The chain links TRBV20-1 to TRBJ2-2; TRBD2 aligns across 16 bases. V was pared by 4 bases and J by 7 bases, with 6 bases of the junction left unmatched. The CDR3 is 16 amino acids. The V gene's germline CDR1 is DFQATT and CDR2 SNEGSKA (reference sequence). The CDR3 spells CSATGTSGRADGELFF. The CDR3 region has the DNA TGCAGTGCTACCGGGACTAGCGGGAGGGCCGACGGGGAGCTGTTTTTT.

As regards this clonotype: One base away lies a much larger clone, so this may be a sequencing read error. The chain is built from TRBV7-2 and TRBJ2-2; D gene ambiguous. CDR3 length: 14 amino acids. Per germline, CDR1 SGHTA and CDR2 FQGNSA. Between the trimmed V and J ends, which lost 4 bases and 2 bases, there was a span of 8 bases. CDR3 DNA: TGTGCCAGCAGCTCCCCTCCTAACACCGGGGAGCTGTTTTTT. The encoded protein is CASSSPPNTGELFF.

This clonotype was seen repeatedly, ten times or more. The chain uses TRBV20-1 and TRBJ2-5, with D tentatively TRBD2 (6 bases). The CDR3 spans 14 residues. Germline V gives CDR1 DFQATT, CDR2 SNEGSKA (reference sequence). V shed 4 bases and J shed 5 bases, with 17 bases lying between them. CDR3 residues: CSATPDYLGETQYF. As DNA, the CDR3 is TGCAGTGCTACACCGGACTACCTCGGTGAGACCCAGTACTTC.

This clonotype was counted only a few times. This sequence joins TRBV29-1 and TRBJ2-5; D remains ambiguous. Per the germline V gene, CDR1 is SQVTM and CDR2 is ANQGSEA. V was pared by 2 bases and J by 3 bases, with 16 bases between. This CDR3 region has 15 residues. The CDR3 loop reads CSVERNSFNEETQYF. CDR3 in DNA: TGCAGCGTTGAACGGAACAGTTTCAATGAAGAGACCCAGTACTTC.

The chain is built from TRBV2 and TRBJ1-5; no definite D call. This CDR3 contains 11 residues. CDR1 is SNHLY and CDR2 is FYNNEI in the germline V gene. Trimming stripped 9 bases from V and 11 bases from J, with 14 bases between. The CDR3 loop is CASRSGRAQHF. In DNA, the CDR3 is TGTGCCAGTCGTAGCGGGAGGGCCCAGCATTTT.

This clonotype was detected ten times or more. The rearrangement links TRBV29-1 to TRBJ1-3; D not certain. Germline CDR1 reads SQVTM; CDR2 reads ANQGSEA. Between the trimmed V and J ends, which lost 7 bases and 4 bases, there was a span of 11 bases. The CDR3 is made up of 12 amino acids. The CDR3 protein is CSAEGPGNTIYF. DNA of the CDR3: TGCAGCGCAGAAGGTCCGGGAAACACCATATATTTT.

This clonotype occurred once. This chain links TRBV10-3 with TRBJ2-2, with 7 bases aligning to TRBD1. V dropped 4 bases and J dropped 6; count of bases not matched to a gene: 2. The germline V gene has CDR1 ENHRY and CDR2 SYGVKD. The length of the CDR3 is 13 residues. In DNA, the CDR3 is TGTGCCATCAGTGGACAGGGATCCGGGGAGCTGTTTTTT. It specifies CAISGQGSGELFF.

The chain is built from TRBV15 and TRBJ1-1; D not certain. This CDR3 contains 15 residues. The germline V and J ends were trimmed by 0 bases and 4 bases, with 12 bases remaining between them. Germline V gives CDR1 LNHNV, CDR2 YYDKDF (reference sequence). This CDR3 is CATSRDRVAGTEAFF. In DNA form, the CDR3 reads TGTGCCACCAGCAGAGATCGGGTGGCGGGCACTGAAGCTTTCTTT.

About this clonotype itself: Germline is not matched at one junction end, which may reflect a read error. V gene TRBV6-5 combines with J gene TRBJ2-5, with D tentatively TRBD1 (5 bases). This CDR3 is 14 amino acids long. Germline values: CDR1 MNHEY, CDR2 SVGAGI. The CDR3: CAISYLPGKETQYF. The CDR3 DNA reads TGTGCCATCAGTTACCTCCCAGGGAAAGAGACCCAGTACTTC.

Of note for this clonotype: A much larger clonotype is one base distant, so this may be a read error. V gene TRBV7-2 combines with J gene TRBJ1-2; D is possibly TRBD1 (6 bases). The CDR3 is 13 residues long. Germline loops: CDR1 SGHTA, CDR2 FQGNSA. The germline V and J ends were trimmed by 4 bases and 6 bases, with 12 bases remaining between them. The CDR3 bases are TGTGCCAGCAGCTCAACAGGGCTCGATGGCTACACCTTC. This codes for CASSSTGLDGYTF.

The chain carries TRBV24-1 and TRBJ2-7; 16 bases line up with TRBD2. The CDR3 loop spans 18 amino acids. With 0 bases clipped from V and 1 base from J, the junction kept 2 bases outside the gene matches. Germline loops: CDR1 KGHDR, CDR2 SFDVKD. The CDR3 bases are TGTGCCACCAGTGATTTGCTGGGACTAGCGGGAGGGTCCTACGAGCAGTACTTC. Protein: CATSDLLGLAGGSYEQYF.

This clonotype was recorded a few times. The J gene is TRBJ1-1, the V gene TRBV19; D is possibly TRBD1 (5 bases). Trimming removed 3 bases from V and 7 bases from J, with 6 bases in between. The CDR3 is made up of 11 amino acids. Germline V lookup: CDR1 LNHDA, CDR2 SQIVND (reference sequence). The CDR3 DNA sequence: TGTGCCAGTAGTATGGGGGTTGAAGCTTTCTTT. Translating it yields CASSMGVEAFF.

This sequence joins TRBV2 and TRBJ2-2; 7 bases are shared with TRBD1. V was clipped by 10 bases and J by 5 bases; unmatched bases: 10. The germline CDR1 and CDR2 sequences are SNHLY and FYNNEI. CDR3 length equals 14 residues. CDR3 residues: CATKEDRETGELFF. The CDR3 coding sequence is TGTGCCACAAAGGAAGACAGGGAGACCGGGGAGCTGTTTTTT.

The chain is built from TRBV5-4 and TRBJ2-7, with 10 bases lining up with TRBD2. This CDR3 is 15 amino acids long. The germline gives CDR1 SGHNT, CDR2 YYREEE (reference sequence). With V trimmed by 7 bases and J by 3 bases, 10 bases remained unmatched. CDR3 region: CASRGELAGNYEQYF. CDR3 bases: TGTGCCAGCCGGGGGGAACTAGCGGGGAACTACGAGCAGTACTTC. Full variable domain (missing parts from reference TRBV5-4 and TRBJ2-7): ETGVTQSPTHLIKTRGQQVTLRCSSQSGHNTVSWYQQALGQGPQFIFQYYREEENGRGNFPPRFSGLQFPNYSSELNVNALELDDSALYLCASRGELAGNYEQYFGPGTRLTVT.

At least ten counts were recorded for this clonotype. This chain joins TRBV10-3 and TRBJ2-7, with D possibly being TRBD1 or TRBD2 (5 bases each). The CDR3 has 13 amino acids. Germline V CDR1 and CDR2: ENHRY, SYGVKD. V was shortened by 7 bases and J by 2 bases, with 12 bases between the two germline ends. The CDR3 region has the DNA TGTGCCATCAAGAGGGACGGAACCTACGAGCAGTACTTC. Protein sequence: CAIKRDGTYEQYF.